The entry below gives a single T cell receptor beta chain sequence along with its context. Its specificity is unknown. These data originate in a study of shared clonotypes between healthy human individuals. Findings and limits, study-wide: Among the subsets, naive ones generally showed larger estimated richness than memory ones.

Data came from immunoSEQ multiplex PCR; TCRdb stores just in-frame clones and leaves some out. Seen here are under 2,500,000 clones, 95% observed once, and the top ten hold roughly 0.13%. The CDR3 has 14 amino acids. CDR1 and CDR2 (germline): MGHRA, YSYEKL. V was pared by 0 bases and J by 5 bases, with 11 bases between. The origin of this receptor is a man in his late teens or twenties in good health. What was sequenced was naive CD4+ T cells sorted from blood. Subset given: CD45RA+ positively selected. This chain uses TRBV4-1 with TRBJ2-7; D remains ambiguous. CDR3 coding DNA: TGCGCCAGCAGCCAAGATCCCAGTCGGGACGAGCAGTACTTC. It translates to CASSQDPSRDEQYF.